These 2 T cell receptor beta chains were sequenced from one sample in a study of CD4 T cell repertoires in COVID-19. Sequencing was done directly on freshly isolated, uncultured memory T cells. Profiled with immunoSEQ multiplex PCR; TCRdb holds only in-frame clones, not every one. Of some 24,000 clones listed, over 85% are singletons. Sequencing was performed on circulating follicular helper CD4+ T cells (cTfh) from blood, taken before the COVID-19 pandemic. Every receptor here comes from a human donor who had COVID-19.

The chain employs TRBV19 and TRBJ1-2; no definite D call. In germline, CDR1 is LNHDA, CDR2 SQIVND (reference sequence). This CDR3 contains 15 residues. Trimming removed 7 bases at V and 0 bases at J, with 15 bases between. The CDR3 region has the DNA TGTGCCAGTACCCCGACCCGAACAGCTAACTATGGCTACACCTTC. Amino acids: CASTPTRTANYGYTF. The full variable domain, rest sourced from reference TRBV19 and TRBJ1-2, is DGGITQSPKYLFRKEGQNVTLSCEQNLNHDAMYWYRQDPGQGLRLIYYSQIVNDFQKGDIAEGYSVSREKKESFPLTVTSAQKNPTAFYLCASTPTRTANYGYTFGSGTRLTVV.

The chain uses TRBV29-1 and TRBJ1-4; 7 nucleotides align to TRBD1. CDR1 SQVTM and CDR2 ANQGSEA come from the germline V gene. The trim removed 0 bases at V and 8 bases at J, leaving 6 bases unmatched. The CDR3 extends over 14 amino acids. The CDR3 DNA sequence: TGCAGCGTTGAAGAAGGGACAGACACAGAAAAACTGTTTTTT. Encoded protein: CSVEEGTDTEKLFF. The whole variable domain, filled in from reference TRBV29-1 and TRBJ1-4, reads SAVISQKPSRDICQRGTSLTIQCQVDSQVTMMFWYRQQPGQSLTLIATANQGSEATYESGFVIDKFPISRPNLTFSTLTVSNMSPEDSSIYLCSVEEGTDTEKLFFGSGTQLSVL.